A single sample is the source of the 18 T cell receptor beta chains below, sequenced in a study of shared clonotypes between healthy human individuals. Only CD45RO-negative cells positively selected for CCR7 counted as naive CD8 cells, so terminally differentiated effector memory CD45RA+ cells were excluded. TCRdb's copy holds only in-frame clones and misses some; the assay was immunoSEQ multiplex PCR. This table has around 2.1 million clones, 90% to 95% appearing once. The sample taken for sequencing was naive CD8+ T cells from PBMCs. These receptors came from a man aged 18 to 29 in good health. Some clones in this sample may be carry-over from other donors' samples.

V is TRBV6-6 and J is TRBJ2-7; 7 nucleotides match TRBD2. V shed 6 bases, J shed 5 bases, and the junction held 10 bases outside the gene matches. Germline V gene lookup returns CDR1 MNHNY and CDR2 SVGAGI (reference sequence). This CDR3 has 14 amino acids. The CDR3 region has the DNA TGTGCCAGCAGCCCCGTTCGAGCGGGACACGAGCAGTACTTC. Amino acids: CASSPVRAGHEQYF.

The chain couples TRBV7-9 to TRBJ1-1; D uncertain. CDR3 size: 15 residues. V was clipped by 1 base and J by 0 bases, with 9 bases between them. The germline V gene has CDR1 SEHNR and CDR2 FQNEAQ (reference sequence). Here the CDR3 DNA reads TGTGCCAGCAGCTTAGTCGGAGGTATGAACACTGAAGCTTTCTTT. This sequence encodes CASSLVGGMNTEAFF.

The rearrangement links TRBV5-4 to TRBJ2-2; D is unclear. Trimming stripped 0 bases from V and 6 bases from J, with 9 bases between. Germline V gene data show CDR1 as SGHNT and CDR2 as YYREEE (reference sequence). This CDR3 is built from 14 residues. The CDR3 loop is CASSLVQESGELFF. CDR3 DNA sequence: TGTGCCAGCAGCTTGGTTCAGGAATCCGGGGAGCTGTTTTTT. The variable domain in full, with the rest retrieved from reference TRBV5-4 and TRBJ2-2, is ETGVTQSPTHLIKTRGQQVTLRCSSQSGHNTVSWYQQALGQGPQFIFQYYREEENGRGNFPPRFSGLQFPNYSSELNVNALELDDSALYLCASSLVQESGELFFGEGSRLTVL.

This rearrangement joins TRBV7-9 to TRBJ2-7; D may be TRBD1 (5 bases). The CDR3 sequence is 10 residues long. Germline V gives CDR1 SEHNR, CDR2 FQNEAQ (reference sequence). V gave up 8 bases and J gave up 7 bases, with 9 bases separating them. The CDR3 DNA reads TGTGCCAGCGGGAAGGGGGAGCAGTACTTC. It translates to CASGKGEQYF.

The chain couples TRBV2 to TRBJ2-3, with 10 bases that match TRBD2. Germline V CDR1 and CDR2: SNHLY, FYNNEI. This CDR3 has 17 residues. The V gene end was trimmed by 2 bases and the J gene end by 1 base; junction bases not matched to a gene: 6. The CDR3 here is CASSEPSGRRGTDTQYF. In DNA form, the CDR3 reads TGTGCCAGCAGTGAACCTAGCGGGAGACGGGGCACAGATACGCAGTATTTT.

Details on this clone: This same CDR3 is encoded by further DNA sequences in the sample. This rearrangement joins TRBV7-9 to TRBJ2-1; possible D gene TRBD2, 5 bases. The CDR3 contains 13 residues. CDR1 SEHNR and CDR2 FQNEAQ come from the germline V gene (reference sequence). The V and J ends lost 5 bases and 4 bases respectively, with 9 bases between them. CDR3: CASSLGEYNEQFF. The CDR3 DNA sequence: TGTGCCAGCAGCCTCGGGGAGTACAATGAGCAGTTCTTC.

As regards this clone: Other nucleotide sequences from this sample produce the same CDR3. The chain employs TRBV27 and TRBJ1-2; D is ambiguous. CDR3 length equals 14 residues. Germline CDR1 reads MNHEY; CDR2 reads SMNVEV (reference sequence). The V and J ends lost 1 base and 0 bases respectively, with 6 bases between them. CDR3: CASSLFPANYGYTF. CDR3 coding DNA: TGTGCCAGCAGTTTATTCCCTGCTAACTATGGCTACACCTTC.

The chain links TRBV7-9 to TRBJ2-7; D remains unclear. This CDR3 spans 16 amino acids. V was trimmed by 1 base and J by 3 bases, leaving 16 bases between them. Per the germline V gene, CDR1 is SEHNR and CDR2 is FQNEAQ (reference sequence). This CDR3 reads CASSLGFGQVFYEQYF. The DNA for the CDR3 is TGTGCCAGCAGCTTAGGTTTCGGGCAGGTCTTCTACGAGCAGTACTTC. Looking up the rest from reference TRBV7-9 and TRBJ2-7 gives the full variable domain: DTGVSQNPRHKITKRGQNVTFRCDPISEHNRLYWYRQTLGQGPEFLTYFQNEAQLEKSRLLSDRFSAERPKGSFSTLEIQRTEQGDSAMYLCASSLGFGQVFYEQYFGPGTRLTVT.

The chain employs TRBV6-1 and TRBJ2-7; a weak D match, TRBD2 (5 bases). The V gene's germline CDR1 is MNHNS and CDR2 SASEGT. V lost 3 bases to trimming and J lost 2 bases, with 17 bases between them. The CDR3 runs to 16 residues. The CDR3 DNA sequence: TGTGCCAGCAGTGATAGGAAAAGGAGCGGTCCCTACGAGCAGTACTTC. It encodes CASSDRKRSGPYEQYF.

V and J are TRBV21-1 and TRBJ1-5; TRBD1, as called in the table, went unchecked against the DNA. TRBV21-1 is flagged as a pseudogene. This CDR3 is built from 17 residues. The CDR3 bases are TGTGCCAGCAACGATTTTCGGACAGTCCAGGAGAATCAGCCCCAGCATTTT. Translation gives CASNDFRTVQENQPQHF.

This rearrangement joins TRBV7-9 to TRBJ2-5; D is perhaps TRBD1 or TRBD2 (6 bases each). The CDR3 runs 16 residues. CDR1 is SEHNR and CDR2 is FQNEAQ in the germline V gene (reference sequence). Trimming stripped 1 base from V and 0 bases from J, with 12 bases between. The CDR3, as DNA: TGTGCCAGCAGCTTAGGAGTAGGGGGGTACCAAGAGACCCAGTACTTC. Its protein product is CASSLGVGGYQETQYF.

Turning to this clone: The same CDR3 can be traced to other DNA sequences in this sample. The J gene is TRBJ2-1, the V gene TRBV28; possible D gene TRBD2, 6 bases. CDR1 MDHEN and CDR2 SYDVKM come from the germline V gene. The CDR3 runs 13 residues. V lost 3 bases, J lost 6 bases, and 9 bases lay in between. CDR3 nucleotide sequence: TGTGCCAGCAGTTTCCGGGGGTCCAATGAGCAGTTCTTC. This gives the protein CASSFRGSNEQFF.

The CDR3 reads CASSLIGGSGSPLHF. Written as DNA, the CDR3 is TGTGCCAGCAGCTTAATTGGGGGCTCGGGCTCACCCCTCCACTTT. This chain links TRBV7-3 with TRBJ1-6; a weak D match, TRBD1 (6 bases). The CDR3 contains 15 residues. V lost 1 base and J lost 10, with 14 bases in between. Germline V gene data show CDR1 as SGHTA and CDR2 as FQGTGA.

CDR3 coding DNA: TGTGCCAGTAGTGTCAGAAGCCCCGTCCCCTACGAGCAGTACTTC. Translated: CASSVRSPVPYEQYF. The chain combines TRBV19 with TRBJ2-7; D is ambiguous. Germline V lookup: CDR1 LNHDA, CDR2 SQIVND (reference sequence). The CDR3 loop spans 15 amino acids. V lost 5 bases and J lost 2, with 16 bases in between.

The chain couples TRBV28 to TRBJ2-2; D gene ambiguous. Germline lookup yields CDR1 MDHEN and CDR2 SYDVKM. This CDR3 region has 15 residues. V lost 3 bases, J lost 2 bases, and 10 bases lay in between. The CDR3 DNA sequence: TGTGCCAGCAGTTTTTATAGTTATAACACCGGGGAGCTGTTTTTT. Translation: CASSFYSYNTGELFF.

V gene TRBV28 combines with J gene TRBJ2-2; 9 bases line up with TRBD2. V lost 7 bases to trimming and J lost 2 bases; unmatched junction nucleotides: 5. Germline CDR1 and CDR2: MDHEN and SYDVKM. The length of the CDR3 is 15 residues. This CDR3 reads CASNPSGTNTGELFF. The CDR3 DNA sequence: TGTGCCAGCAACCCTAGCGGGACCAACACCGGGGAGCTGTTTTTT.

The count of this clone is one. V and J are TRBV19 and TRBJ2-6; D is unclear. V shed 7 bases and J shed 0 bases, with 13 bases lying between them. The germline gives CDR1 LNHDA, CDR2 SQIVND (reference sequence). CDR3 length: 16 amino acids. The CDR3 reads CASTAGRISGANVLTF. CDR3 DNA sequence: TGTGCCAGTACGGCCGGACGGATCTCTGGGGCCAACGTCCTGACTTTC.

This clone is a singleton in its sample. This CDR3 is also generated by other DNA sequences in the sample. The V call is TRBV5-1, the J call TRBJ2-1, with 13 bases that match TRBD2. The CDR3 extends over 17 amino acids. CDR1 and CDR2 from the germline V gene are SGHRS and YFSETQ. V trimming: 4 bases; J trimming: 0 bases; junction bases outside the gene matches: 4. CDR3 sequence reads: CASSGGLAGSSYNEQFF. CDR3 bases: TGCGCCAGCAGCGGGGGACTAGCGGGGAGCTCCTACAATGAGCAGTTCTTC.